A selection of T cell receptor beta chains follows, all from one sample in a study of cytomegalovirus exposure and HLA in healthy donors. Data came from immunoSEQ multiplex PCR; TCRdb stores just in-frame clones and leaves some out. This sample's table reports roughly 51,000 clones. The source material was PBMCs. Source of these receptors: a woman aged 35 to 49 in good health and CMV-seronegative. Each CDR3 is given with its conserved first and last residue. Fields, in order: J gene, V gene, D gene, CDR3 length, CDR3 DNA, CDR3 protein. The D gene is left open where the match is weak.

J: TRBJ2-3; V: TRBV7-2; D: -; length: 11; DNA: TGTGCCAGCAGCTCCGGGAACGCGCAGTATTTT; CDR3: CASSSGNAQYF
J: TRBJ1-1; V: TRBV6-1; D: TRBD1; length: 15; DNA: TGTGCCAGCAGTGGAGTCGGGACAGGGTTCACTGAAGCTTTCTTT; CDR3: CASSGVGTGFTEAFF
J: TRBJ1-1; V: TRBV2; D: -; length: 15; DNA: TGTGCCAGCAGTAACGAGCCCCTTGGGGGGACTGAAGCTTTCTTT; CDR3: CASSNEPLGGTEAFF
J: TRBJ1-1; V: TRBV7-2; D: -; length: 14; DNA: TGTGCCAGCAGCTTAGAGGTGCGAGGCCCTGAAGCTTTCTTT; CDR3: CASSLEVRGPEAFF
J: TRBJ1-6; V: TRBV4-1; D: -; length: 13; DNA: TGCGCCAGCAGCCAAGATAGAGAATCACCCCTCCACTTT; CDR3: CASSQDRESPLHF
J: TRBJ2-1; V: TRBV19; D: TRBD2; length: 14; DNA: TGTGCCAGTAGATATAGCGGGAACGACAATGAGCAGTTCTTC; CDR3: CASRYSGNDNEQFF
J: TRBJ2-2; V: TRBV4-1; D: -; length: 15; DNA: TGCGCCAGCAGCCAAGGAAACTTTAACACCGGGGAGCTGTTTTTT; CDR3: CASSQGNFNTGELFF
J: TRBJ1-5; V: TRBV2; D: -; length: 13; DNA: TGTGCCAGCAGTGACAGGGAGGGTCAGCCCCAGCATTTT; CDR3: CASSDREGQPQHF
J: TRBJ1-1; V: TRBV9; D: -; length: 14; DNA: TGTGCCAGCAGCGTTACGACAGAGAACACTGAAGCTTTCTTT; CDR3: CASSVTTENTEAFF
J: TRBJ1-4; V: TRBV4-2; D: -; length: 14; DNA: TGTGCCAGCAGCCCCGCGGAGGGTAATGAAAAACTGTTTTTT; CDR3: CASSPAEGNEKLFF
J: TRBJ2-5; V: TRBV27; D: TRBD1; length: 15; DNA: TGTGCCAGCAGTGGGGACAGTCCCCCGACGGAGACCCAGTACTTC; CDR3: CASSGDSPPTETQYF
J: TRBJ1-1; V: TRBV4-3; D: TRBD1; length: 15; DNA: TGCGCCAGCAGCCTTACGGGACAGGGTAATACTGAAGCTTTCTTT; CDR3: CASSLTGQGNTEAFF
J: TRBJ2-1; V: TRBV19; D: -; length: 15; DNA: TGTGCCAGTAGTAGCCGGGACTCGCCTTGGGAAGAGCAGTTCTTC; CDR3: CASSSRDSPWEEQFF
J: TRBJ1-1; V: TRBV15; D: -; length: 14; DNA: TGTGCCACCCACCTCGGACAGTTGAACACTGAAGCTTTCTTT; CDR3: CATHLGQLNTEAFF
J: TRBJ1-1; V: TRBV7-9; D: -; length: 12; DNA: TGTGCCAGCAGCTTAGATCGGAGGGTAGCTTTCTTT; CDR3: CASSLDRRVAFF
J: TRBJ2-1; V: TRBV18; D: TRBD2; length: 15; DNA: TGTGCCAGCTCAACACTAGCGGGGGATGCCAATGAGCAGTTCTTC; CDR3: CASSTLAGDANEQFF
J: TRBJ2-5; V: TRBV7-3; D: -; length: 13; DNA: TGTGCCAGCAGCCCATCAGGGCAAGAGACCCAGTACTTC; CDR3: CASSPSGQETQYF
J: TRBJ1-1; V: TRBV28; D: -; length: 13; DNA: TGTGCCAGCAGTCCTTCGAACCCCAGGTTAGCTTTCTTT; CDR3: CASSPSNPRLAFF
J: TRBJ2-2; V: TRBV7-7; D: TRBD1; length: 17; DNA: TGTGCTAGCAGCGTAACTATAAGACAGGGTGCCACCGGGGAGCTGTTTTTT; CDR3: CASSVTIRQGATGELFF
J: TRBJ1-1; V: TRBV4-3; D: TRBD1; length: 17; DNA: TGCGCCAGCAGCCAGGTTATACCAACAGGGGGAGGCACTGAAGCTTTCTTT; CDR3: CASSQVIPTGGGTEAFF
J: TRBJ1-3; V: TRBV5-5; D: TRBD1; length: 15; DNA: TGTGCCAGCAGCATCGGGACAGTCTCTGGAAACACCATATATTTT; CDR3: CASSIGTVSGNTIYF
J: TRBJ1-1; V: TRBV4-3; D: -; length: 13; DNA: TGCGCCAGCAGCCAAGAAAAGGGGTCTGAAGCTTTCTTT; CDR3: CASSQEKGSEAFF
J: TRBJ2-5; V: TRBV4-3; D: TRBD2; length: 17; DNA: TGCGCCAGCAGCCAAGACGGGGGGGCGGGGGCCCAAGAGACCCAGTACTTC; CDR3: CASSQDGGAGAQETQYF
J: TRBJ2-7; V: TRBV5-8; D: -; length: 13; DNA: TGTGCCAGCAGTTCATACGGGACCTACGAGCAGTACTTC; CDR3: CASSSYGTYEQYF
J: TRBJ2-1; V: TRBV9; D: -; length: 13; DNA: TGTGCCAGCAGCGTACGTGGAGTCGATGAGCAGTTCTTC; CDR3: CASSVRGVDEQFF